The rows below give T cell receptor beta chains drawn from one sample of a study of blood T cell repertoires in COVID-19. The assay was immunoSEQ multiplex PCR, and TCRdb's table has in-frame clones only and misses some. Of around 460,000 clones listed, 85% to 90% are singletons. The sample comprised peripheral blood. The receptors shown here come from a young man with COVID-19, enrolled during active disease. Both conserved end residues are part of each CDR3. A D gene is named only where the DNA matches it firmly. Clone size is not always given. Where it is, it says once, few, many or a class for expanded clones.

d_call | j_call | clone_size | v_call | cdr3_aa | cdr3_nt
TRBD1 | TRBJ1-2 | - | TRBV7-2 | CASSRDRARGYGYTF | TGTGCCAGCAGCCGGGACAGGGCTCGAGGCTATGGCTACACCTTC
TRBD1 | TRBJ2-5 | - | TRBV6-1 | CASSEPTTGGWETQYF | TGTGCCAGCAGTGAACCTACGACAGGGGGCTGGGAGACCCAGTACTTC
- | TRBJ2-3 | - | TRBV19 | CASSSRQVYSTDTQYF | TGTGCCAGTAGTTCCCGACAGGTCTATAGCACAGATACGCAGTATTTT
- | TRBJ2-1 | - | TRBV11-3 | CASSLQLASYNEQFF | TGTGCCAGCAGCTTACAACTAGCCTCCTACAATGAGCAGTTCTTC
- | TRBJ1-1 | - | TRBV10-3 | CAISESGGARVRNTEAFF | TGTGCCATCAGTGAGTCGGGGGGAGCAAGGGTTAGGAACACTGAAGCTTTCTTT
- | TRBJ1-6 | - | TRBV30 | CAWSEGHKNSPLHF | TGTGCCTGGAGTGAGGGACATAAAAATTCACCCCTCCACTTT
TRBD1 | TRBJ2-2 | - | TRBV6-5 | CASKIQGAMTGELFF | TGTGCCAGCAAAATACAGGGGGCGATGACCGGGGAGCTGTTTTTT
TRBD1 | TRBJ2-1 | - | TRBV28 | CASHRGGTGDQNEQFF | TGTGCCAGCCATAGGGGCGGGACAGGGGACCAGAATGAGCAGTTCTTC
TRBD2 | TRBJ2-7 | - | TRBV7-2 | CASSSGLAGDEQYF | TGTGCCAGCAGCTCCGGACTAGCGGGGGACGAGCAGTACTTC
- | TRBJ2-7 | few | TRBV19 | CASSIGGAEQYF | TGTGCCAGTAGTATTGGCGGGGCCGAGCAGTACTTC
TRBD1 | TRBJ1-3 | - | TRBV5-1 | CASSLALTGTGDGNTIYF | TGCGCCAGCAGCTTGGCCCTGACTGGGACAGGAGATGGAAACACCATATATTTT
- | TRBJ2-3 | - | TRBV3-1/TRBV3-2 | CASSRSSTGYDTQYF | TGTGCCAGCAGCCGATCTAGCACGGGATACGATACGCAGTATTTT
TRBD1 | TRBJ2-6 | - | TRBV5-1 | CASSPRDRGPPSGANVLTF | TGCGCCAGCAGCCCCCGGGACAGGGGGCCTCCCTCTGGGGCCAACGTCCTGACTTTC
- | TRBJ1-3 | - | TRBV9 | CASSGQGFSGNTIYF | TGTGCCAGCAGCGGGCAGGGATTCTCTGGAAACACCATATATTTT
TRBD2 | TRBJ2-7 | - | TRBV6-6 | CASSYSLAGTSYEQYF | TGTGCCAGCAGTTACTCTCTAGCGGGTACCTCCTACGAGCAGTACTTC
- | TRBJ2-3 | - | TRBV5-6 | CASSFFSPGDTQYF | TGTGCCAGCAGCTTTTTTTCCCCAGGAGATACGCAGTATTTT
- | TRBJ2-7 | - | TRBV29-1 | CSAMGQGYEQYF | TGCAGCGCCATGGGGCAGGGCTACGAGCAGTACTTC
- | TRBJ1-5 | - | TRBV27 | CASSLWYQGSNQPQHF | TGTGCCAGCAGTTTGTGGTACCAGGGGAGCAATCAGCCCCAGCATTTT
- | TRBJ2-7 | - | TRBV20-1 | CSASSGVREQYF | TGCAGTGCCAGTTCCGGGGTCCGCGAGCAGTACTTC
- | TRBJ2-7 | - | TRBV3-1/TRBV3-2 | CASSRASYEQYF | TGTGCCAGCAGCCGAGCTAGTTACGAGCAGTACTTC
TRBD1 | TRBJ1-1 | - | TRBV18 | CASSLRSGTGDAFF | TGTGCCAGCTCTCTTAGATCCGGGACAGGGGACGCTTTCTTT
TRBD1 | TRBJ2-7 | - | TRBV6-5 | CASSYGAGGDSYEQYF | TGTGCCAGCAGTTACGGTGCAGGGGGCGACTCCTACGAGCAGTACTTC
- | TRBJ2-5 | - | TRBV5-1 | CASSIPDRGGQETQYF | TGCGCCAGCAGCATACCTGACAGGGGAGGGCAAGAGACCCAGTACTTC
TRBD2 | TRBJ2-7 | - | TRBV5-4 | CASSLASSGIYEQYF | TGTGCCAGCAGCTTGGCCTCTAGCGGGATTTACGAGCAGTACTTC
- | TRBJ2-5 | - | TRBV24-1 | CATSDGRVSETQYF | TGTGCCACCAGTGATGGCAGGGTCTCAGAGACCCAGTACTTC
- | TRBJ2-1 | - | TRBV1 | CTSSPLPIIAGGNEQFF | TGCACCAGCAGCCCGCTCCCGATTATAGCGGGGGGCAATGAGCAGTTCTTC
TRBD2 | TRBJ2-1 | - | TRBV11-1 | CASTTDTSGYNEQFF | TGTGCCAGCACCACAGACACTAGCGGTTACAATGAGCAGTTCTTC
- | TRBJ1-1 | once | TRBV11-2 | CASSRQDNTEAFF | TGTGCCAGCAGCAGACAGGATAACACTGAAGCTTTCTTT